The present T cell receptor beta chain was sequenced within a study of blood T cell repertoires in COVID-19. Sequencing used immunoSEQ multiplex PCR; TCRdb keeps in-frame clones, though not all of them. The data show roughly 53,000 clones, 90% seen once. Germline V lookup: CDR1 SEHNR, CDR2 FQNEAQ (reference sequence). This CDR3 contains 13 residues. Trimming took 6 bases from V and 5 from J, leaving 13 bases between them. This receptor was identified in a middle-aged woman with active COVID-19. V gene TRBV7-9 combines with J gene TRBJ1-1; a weak D match, TRBD1 (5 bases). Sequencing was performed on peripheral blood. CDR3: CASRLRRGTEAFF. Here the CDR3 DNA reads TGTGCCAGCAGACTCCGACGGGGGACTGAAGCTTTCTTT.